The 8 T cell receptor beta chains listed next were all sequenced from one sample in a study of blood T cells in healthy people across ages. Alongside a J-beta primer mix, a sample-barcoded 5' primer served in a second PCR lasting roughly 7 to 12 cycles. TCRdb re-called the 5' RACE reads through MiXCR, storing one row per CDR3 protein. Seen here are more than 650,000 distinct CDR3 sequences, less than 70% observed once, and the top ten hold approximately 40%. Sequenced input: blood. These TCRs come from a man aged 80 or over in good health.

This chain connects TRBV6-2 or TRBV6-3 to TRBJ2-7, with 11 positions matching TRBD1. With V trimmed by 1 base and J by 6 bases, 5 bases remained unmatched. The CDR3 is made up of 15 amino acids. Germline V gives CDR1 MNHEY, CDR2 SVGEGT. The DNA of the CDR3 is TGTGCCAGCAGTTACTATCGGGACAGGGGGTCCGAGCAGTACTTC. Its translation is CASSYYRDRGSEQYF.

V and J are TRBV28 and TRBJ1-5; perhaps TRBD1 as D (5 bases). CDR1 and CDR2 (germline): MDHEN, SYDVKM. The CDR3 length is 16 residues. V was shortened by 3 bases and J by 6 bases, with 18 bases between the two germline ends. Written as DNA, the CDR3 is TGTGCCAGCAGTTTCCGTCGGGGCTTATTAGGTCAGCCCCAGCATTTT. This gives the protein CASSFRRGLLGQPQHF.

This clonotype was found a few times. This rearrangement joins TRBV14 to TRBJ2-5, with 9 bases that match TRBD2. The CDR3 is 15 amino acids. CDR1 SGHDN and CDR2 FVKESK come from the germline V gene. V dropped 5 bases and J dropped 2; count of bases not matched to a gene: 6. The CDR3 loop is CASSSWTSEQETQYF. The CDR3 bases are TGTGCCAGCAGCTCTTGGACTAGCGAACAAGAGACCCAGTACTTC.

V gene TRBV29-1 combines with J gene TRBJ2-5; 8 bases match TRBD1. The CDR3 contains 13 residues. Per the germline V gene, CDR1 is SQVTM and CDR2 is ANQGSEA. CDR3 nucleotides: TGCAGGGCAGGCGGACAGGGCCAAGAGACCCAGTACTTC. Its translation: CRAGGQGQETQYF.

As to this clonotype: One end of the junction varies from germline; a read error may be responsible. CDR3 loop: CTSSQDRVGPGSQETQYF. The CDR3 DNA is TGTACCAGCAGCCAGGACAGGGTCGGACCGGGATCCCAAGAGACCCAGTACTTC. This chain connects TRBV4-2 to TRBJ2-5; TRBD1 aligns across 8 bases. The CDR3 has 18 amino acids. Germline V lookup: CDR1 LGHNA, CDR2 YNFKEQ.

The rearrangement uses TRBV4-1 and TRBJ1-5; D is undetermined. This CDR3 has 14 residues. Germline-derived CDR1 and CDR2 are MGHRA and YSYEKL. Trimming stripped 1 base from V and 6 bases from J, with 10 bases between. CDR3 sequence reads: CASSQGVLVQPQHF. Here the CDR3 DNA reads TGCGCCAGCAGCCAAGGGGTTTTGGTTCAGCCCCAGCATTTT.

The CDR3 is CSARGFDSSYEQYF. The CDR3 nucleotides read TGCAGTGCTAGGGGATTTGACAGCTCCTACGAGCAGTACTTC. This sequence joins TRBV20-1 and TRBJ2-7, with TRBD1 as a possible D gene (5 bases). V gave up 3 bases and J gave up 0 bases, with 12 bases separating them. This CDR3 is built from 14 residues. CDR1 DFQATT and CDR2 SNEGSKA come from the germline V gene (reference sequence).

A word on this clonotype: One base away lies a much larger clone, so this may be a sequencing read error. This sequence joins TRBV12-3 or TRBV12-4 and TRBJ2-1; 8 positions agree with TRBD2. The DNA matches TRBJ2-7 better at its end, which makes the J call doubtful. This CDR3 is 16 amino acids long. In nucleotides, the CDR3 is TGTGCCAGCAGTTTAGCCCCGGCTAGCGGGCAGGATGAGCAGTACTTC. Encoded protein: CASSLAPASGQDEQYF.